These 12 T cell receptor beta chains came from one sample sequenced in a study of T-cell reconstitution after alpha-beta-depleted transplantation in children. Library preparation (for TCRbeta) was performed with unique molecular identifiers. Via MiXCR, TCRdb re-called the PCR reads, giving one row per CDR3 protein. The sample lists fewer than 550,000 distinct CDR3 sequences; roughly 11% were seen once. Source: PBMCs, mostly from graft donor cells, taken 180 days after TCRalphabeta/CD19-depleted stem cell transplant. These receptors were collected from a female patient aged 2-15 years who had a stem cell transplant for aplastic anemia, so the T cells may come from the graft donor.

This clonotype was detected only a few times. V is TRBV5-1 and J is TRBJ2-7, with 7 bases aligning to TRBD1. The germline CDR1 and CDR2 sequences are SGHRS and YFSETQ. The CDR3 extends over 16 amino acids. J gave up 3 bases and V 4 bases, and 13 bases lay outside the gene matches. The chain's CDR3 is CASSRQGGGAFYEQYV. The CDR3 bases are TGCGCCAGCAGCCGACAGGGTGGGGGAGCCTTCTACGAGCAGTACGTC.

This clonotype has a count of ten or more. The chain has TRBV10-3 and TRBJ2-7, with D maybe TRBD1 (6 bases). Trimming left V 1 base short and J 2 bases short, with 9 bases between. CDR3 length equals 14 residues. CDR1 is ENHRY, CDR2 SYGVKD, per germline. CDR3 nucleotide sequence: TGTGCCATCAGTGAGTGGACAGACACCTACGAGCAGTACTTC. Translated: CAISEWTDTYEQYF.

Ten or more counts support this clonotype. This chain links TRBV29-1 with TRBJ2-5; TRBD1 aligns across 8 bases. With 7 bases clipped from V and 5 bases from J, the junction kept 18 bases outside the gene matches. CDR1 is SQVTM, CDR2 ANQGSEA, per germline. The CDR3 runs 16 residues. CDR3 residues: CSASTGAFLGQETQYF. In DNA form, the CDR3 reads TGCAGCGCTTCGACAGGGGCGTTTTTAGGTCAGGAGACCCAGTACTTC. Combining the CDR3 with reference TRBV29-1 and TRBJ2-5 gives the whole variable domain SAVISQKPSRDICQRGTSLTIQCQVDSQVTMMFWYRQQPGQSLTLIATANQGSEATYESGFVIDKFPISRPNLTFSTLTVSNMSPEDSSIYLCSASTGAFLGQETQYFGPGTRLLVL.

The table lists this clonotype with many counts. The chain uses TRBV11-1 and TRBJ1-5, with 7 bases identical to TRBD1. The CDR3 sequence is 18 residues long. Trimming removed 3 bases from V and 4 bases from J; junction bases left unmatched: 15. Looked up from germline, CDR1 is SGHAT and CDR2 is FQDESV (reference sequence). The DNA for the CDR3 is TGTGCCAGCAGCTTTTTACCCACTCGACAGGGCGGTAATCAGCCCCAGCATTTT. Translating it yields CASSFLPTRQGGNQPQHF.

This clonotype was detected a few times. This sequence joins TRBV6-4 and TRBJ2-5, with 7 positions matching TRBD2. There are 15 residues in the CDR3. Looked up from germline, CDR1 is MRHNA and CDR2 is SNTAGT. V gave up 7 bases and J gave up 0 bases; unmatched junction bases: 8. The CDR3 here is CASKRGLSYQETQYF. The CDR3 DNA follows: TGTGCCAGCAAAAGGGGACTATCGTACCAAGAGACCCAGTACTTC.

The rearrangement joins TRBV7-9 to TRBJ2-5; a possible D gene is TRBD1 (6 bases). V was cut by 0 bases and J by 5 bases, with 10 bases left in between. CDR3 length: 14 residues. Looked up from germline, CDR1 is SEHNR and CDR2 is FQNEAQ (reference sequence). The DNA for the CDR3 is TGTGCCAGCAGCTTAGCGTGGGGGCTGGAGACCCAGTACTTC. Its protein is CASSLAWGLETQYF.

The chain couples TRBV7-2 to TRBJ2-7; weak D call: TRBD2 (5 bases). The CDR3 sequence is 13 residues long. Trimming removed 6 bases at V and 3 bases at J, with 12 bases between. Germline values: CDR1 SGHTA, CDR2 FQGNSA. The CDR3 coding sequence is TGTGCCAGCAGACTAGGACCGAACTACGAGCAGTACGTC. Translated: CASRLGPNYEQYV.

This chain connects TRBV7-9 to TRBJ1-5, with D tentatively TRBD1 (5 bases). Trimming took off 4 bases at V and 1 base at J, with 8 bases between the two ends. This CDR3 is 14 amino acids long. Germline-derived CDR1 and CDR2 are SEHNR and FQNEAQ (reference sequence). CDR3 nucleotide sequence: TGTGCCAGCAGCTATGCAGGGAGCAATCAGCCCCAGCATTTT. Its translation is CASSYAGSNQPQHF.

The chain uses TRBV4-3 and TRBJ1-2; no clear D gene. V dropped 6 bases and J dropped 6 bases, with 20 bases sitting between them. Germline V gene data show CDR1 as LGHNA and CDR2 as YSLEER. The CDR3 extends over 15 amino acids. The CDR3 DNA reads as TGCGCCAGCAGGCGACGCAGGATTATGAGCGATGGCTACACCTTC. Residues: CASRRRRIMSDGYTF.

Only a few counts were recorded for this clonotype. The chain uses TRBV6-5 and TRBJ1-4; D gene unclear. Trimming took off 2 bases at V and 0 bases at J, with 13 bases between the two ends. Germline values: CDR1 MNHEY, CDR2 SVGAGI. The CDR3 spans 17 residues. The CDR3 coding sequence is TGTGCCAGCAGTTACGGGGTCCGGCTTGCAACTAATGAAAAACTGTTTTTT. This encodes CASSYGVRLATNEKLFF.

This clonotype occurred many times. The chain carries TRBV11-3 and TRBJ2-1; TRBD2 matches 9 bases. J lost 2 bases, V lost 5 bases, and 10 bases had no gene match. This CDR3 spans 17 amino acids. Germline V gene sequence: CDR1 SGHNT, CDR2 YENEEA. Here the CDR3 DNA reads TGTGCCAGCAGCCAAAGGCGGCTAGCGGGAACCTACAATGAGCAGTTCTTC. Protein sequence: CASSQRRLAGTYNEQFF.

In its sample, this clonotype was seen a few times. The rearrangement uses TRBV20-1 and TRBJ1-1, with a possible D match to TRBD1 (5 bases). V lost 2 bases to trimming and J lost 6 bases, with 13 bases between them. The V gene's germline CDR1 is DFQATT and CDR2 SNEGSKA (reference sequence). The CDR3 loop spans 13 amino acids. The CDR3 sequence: CSARMDRGPEAFF. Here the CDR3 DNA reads TGCAGTGCTAGAATGGATCGGGGCCCTGAAGCTTTCTTT.